The TCR beta chain under discussion was sequenced for a study of cytomegalovirus exposure and HLA in healthy donors. Concerning this clone itself: Antigen: not known.

CDR1 ENHRY and CDR2 SYGVKD come from the germline V gene. The length of the CDR3 is 14 residues. The germline V and J ends were trimmed by 3 bases and 5 bases, with 13 bases remaining between them. Study-level results: An analysis done earlier found most TCR beta V segments productive about 87% or about 30% of the time.

Primers: 60 Vbeta forward and 13 Jbeta reverse. Sequencing was performed with immunoSEQ multiplex PCR; in TCRdb, only in-frame clones are kept and a portion is missing. The sample contains 100,000 to 150,000 clones, approximately 80% of which appear only once. V gene TRBV10-3 combines with J gene TRBJ1-1; D possibly corresponds to TRBD1 (5 bases). Sequencing input: PBMCs. The origin of this receptor is a woman aged 40 to 49 in good health and CMV-seropositive. The CDR3 sequence is CAISEYGGKTEAFF. The DNA of the CDR3 is TGTGCCATCAGTGAATACGGGGGAAAGACTGAAGCTTTCTTT.